A single sample is the source of the 13 T cell receptor beta chains below, sequenced in a study of T-cell reconstitution after alpha-beta-depleted transplantation in children. Using unique molecular identifiers, the investigators prepared the TCRbeta library. TCRdb re-called the PCR reads with MiXCR, one entry per CDR3 protein. The sample has hundreds of thousands of distinct CDR3 sequences; roughly 14% are singletons. This specimen consisted of PBMCs, obtained before TCRalphabeta/CD19-depleted stem cell transplant. All receptors come from a girl aged 2-10 years with congenital amegakaryocytic thrombocytopenia, due to receive a stem cell transplant.

Ten or more counts support this clonotype. The rearrangement uses TRBV20-1 and TRBJ2-7; D gene ambiguous. V shed 3 bases and J shed 6 bases, with 9 bases lying between them. This CDR3 has 11 amino acids. From germline, CDR1 is DFQATT and CDR2 SNEGSKA (reference sequence). CDR3 nucleotide sequence: TGCAGTGCTAGGTTAAACCTCGAGCAGTACTTC. Encoded protein: CSARLNLEQYF.

At least ten counts were recorded for this clonotype. The CDR3 nucleotides are TGCGCCAGCAGCTTGTTGGGGCTCATCTCTGGAAACACCATATATTTT. It translates to CASSLLGLISGNTIYF. The chain is built from TRBV5-1 and TRBJ1-3; tentative D call: TRBD1 (5 bases). V lost 1 base, J lost 0 bases, and 11 bases lay in between. This CDR3 contains 16 residues. Germline CDR1 reads SGHRS; CDR2 reads YFSETQ.

The chain couples TRBV18 to TRBJ2-2, with D maybe TRBD2 (6 bases). V dropped 3 bases and J dropped 2 bases, with 13 bases sitting between them. This CDR3 has 16 amino acids. Germline V gene sequence: CDR1 KGHSH, CDR2 LQKENI. CDR3 amino acids: CASSPSGNPNTGELFF. CDR3 DNA sequence: TGTGCCAGCTCACCTAGCGGAAACCCAAACACCGGGGAGCTGTTTTTT.

This chain links TRBV5-1 with TRBJ2-2, with 10 nucleotides matching TRBD2. V lost 0 bases, J lost 3 bases, and 8 bases stayed unmatched. The CDR3 covers 18 residues. Germline CDR1 reads SGHRS; CDR2 reads YFSETQ. The CDR3: CASSLDASGRLYTGELFF. The CDR3 bases are TGCGCCAGCAGCTTGGACGCTAGCGGGAGATTATACACCGGGGAGCTGTTTTTT.

In this sample, this clonotype turned up many times. V gene TRBV20-1 combines with J gene TRBJ2-3; the match to TRBD1 covers 12 bases. The CDR3 has 14 residues. The V segment lost 5 bases and the J segment 7 bases; nucleotides outside the gene matches: 7. Per germline, CDR1 DFQATT and CDR2 SNEGSKA (reference sequence). CDR3 DNA sequence: TGCAGTGCTGCCGGGACAGGGGGCGTTAATACGCAGTATTTT. It yields the protein CSAAGTGGVNTQYF.

This clonotype was counted at least ten times. The chain couples TRBV24-1 to TRBJ1-1; D is possibly TRBD1 (6 bases). Between the trimmed V and J ends, which lost 2 bases and 6 bases, there was a span of 12 bases. CDR1 and CDR2 (germline): KGHDR, SFDVKD. This CDR3 contains 14 residues. CDR3 sequence: CATSDSYGGPEAFF. CDR3 in DNA: TGTGCCACCAGTGATTCATACGGGGGGCCTGAAGCTTTCTTT.

The CDR3 spells CSARGGRNTGELFF. CDR3 DNA sequence: TGCAGTGCTCGAGGAGGGAGAAACACCGGGGAGCTGTTTTTT. The chain links TRBV20-1 to TRBJ2-2; D might be TRBD2 (6 bases). Germline loops: CDR1 DFQATT, CDR2 SNEGSKA (reference sequence). Trimming cost V 5 bases and J 2 bases, with 12 bases left between them. The CDR3 has 14 amino acids.

J is TRBJ1-4 and V is TRBV2, with TRBD1 identical over 7 bases. The germline gives CDR1 SNHLY, CDR2 FYNNEI. The CDR3 consists of 12 residues. Losses at the gene ends were 6 bases for V and 8 bases for J; bases not matched to a gene: 3. The CDR3 region has the DNA TGTGCCAGCAGAAGGGACAGCGAAAAACTGTTTTTT. It specifies CASRRDSEKLFF. Together with reference TRBV2 and TRBJ1-4, the CDR3 gives the full variable domain: EPEVTQTPSHQVTQMGQEVILRCVPISNHLYFYWYRQILGQKVEFLVSFYNNEISEKSEIFDDQFSVERPDGSNFTLKIRSTKLEDSAMYFCASRRDSEKLFFGSGTQLSVL.

The rearrangement uses TRBV18 and TRBJ1-1, with D possibly being TRBD1 (5 bases). The CDR3 length is 14 residues. V was pared by 0 bases and J by 3 bases, with 8 bases between. CDR1 and CDR2 from the germline V gene are KGHSH and LQKENI. As DNA, the CDR3 is TGTGCCAGCTCACCACCGCCGGGGGACACTGAAGCTTTCTTT. As protein: CASSPPPGDTEAFF.

The chain uses TRBV4-1 and TRBJ2-2; tentative D call: TRBD2 (6 bases). Germline assignment: CDR1 MGHRA and CDR2 YSYEKL. Trimming stripped 4 bases from V and 6 bases from J, with 15 bases between. The CDR3 spans 15 residues. CDR3 sequence (DNA): TGCGCCAGCAGCCGAAACGGGGGTGTTCCCGGGGAGCTGTTTTTT. Translating gives CASSRNGGVPGELFF.

This clonotype was seen at least ten times. CDR3 sequence reads: CASSLRGISYEQYF. The DNA for the CDR3 is TGTGCCAGCAGCTTACGCGGGATCTCCTACGAGCAGTACTTC. The J gene is TRBJ2-7, the V gene TRBV11-2, with D possibly TRBD2 on 6 matching bases. CDR3 length: 14 residues. V lost 2 bases and J 0 bases, leaving 8 bases between the germline ends. The germline V gene has CDR1 SGHAT and CDR2 FQNNGV.

This clonotype showed up just a few times. The chain joins TRBV28 to TRBJ2-7, with D possibly TRBD2 on 7 matching bases. The CDR3 spans 14 residues. CDR1 and CDR2 from the germline V gene are MDHEN and SYDVKM. V was shortened by 7 bases and J by 0 bases, with 13 bases between the two germline ends. CDR3 protein: CASNRGASSYEQYF. The CDR3, as DNA: TGTGCCAGCAATCGGGGGGCGAGCTCCTACGAGCAGTACTTC. Filled out from reference TRBV28 and TRBJ2-7, the complete variable domain reads DVKVTQSSRYLVKRTGEKVFLECVQDMDHENMFWYRQDPGLGLRLIYFSYDVKMKEKGDIPEGYSVSREKKERFSLILESASTNQTSMYLCASNRGASSYEQYFGPGTRLTVT.

This clonotype was seen repeatedly, ten times or more. J is TRBJ1-1 and V is TRBV5-1; D might be TRBD1 (5 bases). The V end was cut by 4 bases, the J end by 5 bases, with 18 bases between. Germline-derived CDR1 and CDR2 are SGHRS and YFSETQ. The CDR3 spans 15 residues. The CDR3 region is CASSPGRGVGTEAFF. The CDR3 DNA reads TGCGCCAGCAGCCCCGGGCGGGGGGTCGGAACTGAAGCTTTCTTT.